Each of the 29 T cell receptor beta chains below was sequenced from the same sample in a study of T cells in Graves' hyperthyroidism and ophthalmopathy (dated by TCRdb to the late 2010s). Library generation was performed with multiplex PCR. The listed sequencing device is Illumina HiSeq 2000. Amplification of TCR beta CDR3 regions was carried out from RNA transcripts. For the first round of RT-PCR on the TCR CDR3, the HTBI primer set was used together with the Qiagen OneStep RT-PCR kit. TCRdb reprocessed the public reads (quality trimming at Q25 with fastp, clone calling with MiXCR) and kept in-frame beta chains. Each entry is one CDR3 protein sequence, shown with its most common DNA and genes. This sample is represented by roughly 580,000 distinct CDR3 sequences; more than 11% of them were singletons. More than 4.5% of the sample lies in the top ten. Sequencing was carried out using blood. The receptor source for this set is a young woman with Graves' hyperthyroidism that later progressed to Graves' ophthalmopathy.

V usage is TRBV6-1 and J usage is TRBJ2-7; D is possibly TRBD1 (6 bases). V was pared by 4 bases and J by 5 bases, with 18 bases between. This CDR3 region has 15 residues. The germline V gene encodes CDR1 MNHNS and CDR2 SASEGT. The CDR3 spells CASSGGTGLVNEQYF. CDR3 sequence (DNA): TGTGCCAGCAGTGGAGGTACAGGGTTGGTCAACGAGCAGTACTTC.

The rearrangement joins TRBV6-2 or TRBV6-3 to TRBJ2-1; a possible D gene is TRBD1 (6 bases). The germline CDR1 and CDR2 sequences are MNHEY and SVGEGT. CDR3 length equals 15 residues. The V end was cut by 3 bases, the J end by 6 bases, with 15 bases between. CDR3 region: CASSYTGTGANEQFF. In DNA form, the CDR3 reads TGTGCCAGCAGTTATACAGGGACCGGGGCCAATGAGCAGTTCTTC.

This clonotype was counted a few times. The chain couples TRBV30 to TRBJ1-5; D might be TRBD1 (5 bases). Germline values: CDR1 GTSNPN, CDR2 SVGIG (reference sequence). V was shortened by 5 bases and J by 1 base, with 12 bases between the two germline ends. There are 14 residues in the CDR3. The CDR3 loop reads CAWQSGASNQPQHF. The CDR3 bases are TGTGCCTGGCAGTCCGGGGCCAGCAATCAGCCCCAGCATTTT.

Many counts were recorded for this clonotype. This sequence joins TRBV27 and TRBJ1-5; TRBD1 is a possible D gene (6 bases). Trimming removed 2 bases at V and 3 bases at J, with 8 bases between. The length of the CDR3 is 14 residues. Germline CDR1 and CDR2: MNHEY and SMNVEV (reference sequence). CDR3 loop: CASSLRGINQPQHF. In nucleotides, the CDR3 is TGTGCCAGCAGTTTAAGGGGGATCAATCAGCCCCAGCATTTT.

There are many counts of this clonotype. V gene TRBV6-1 combines with J gene TRBJ2-2; D is possibly TRBD2 (6 bases). Trimming shortened V by 6 bases and J by 5 bases, and 10 bases separated the two germline ends. The CDR3 is 13 amino acids. Germline values: CDR1 MNHNS, CDR2 SASEGT. The CDR3, as DNA: TGTGCCAGCAGGGAGGGCCAGACCGGGGAGCTGTTTTTT. Amino acids: CASREGQTGELFF.

This clonotype was seen only a few times. The gene calls are TRBV4-2 and TRBJ2-6; D assignment may be TRBD1 or TRBD2 (6 bases each). Trimming removed 0 bases at V and 0 bases at J, with 12 bases between. The CDR3 spans 18 residues. CDR1 LGHNA and CDR2 YNFKEQ come from the germline V gene. For the CDR3, the DNA is TGTGCCAGCAGCCAAGAATCGGGGGCTACCTCTGGGGCCAACGTCCTGACTTTC. Translation: CASSQESGATSGANVLTF.

This clonotype was seen ten or more times. An end of the junction does not agree with germline; a read error may underlie this. The rearrangement links TRBV5-1 to TRBJ2-1; D unresolved. The CDR3 loop spans 15 amino acids. The V gene's germline CDR1 is SGHRS and CDR2 YFSETQ. The CDR3 nucleotides read TGCGCCAGCAACTTGGCCTTAACGTCCCACAATGAGCAGTTCTTC. Amino acid sequence: CASNLALTSHNEQFF.

This sequence joins TRBV6-1 and TRBJ2-7; D not certain. Germline-derived CDR1 and CDR2 are MNHNS and SASEGT. The CDR3 spans 16 residues. Trimming cost V 4 bases and J 0 bases, with 16 bases left between them. The CDR3 spells CASSGEYGITSYEQYF. The CDR3, as DNA: TGTGCCAGCAGTGGCGAATACGGAATCACCTCCTACGAGCAGTACTTC.

This rearrangement joins TRBV19 to TRBJ2-7; unclear D gene. The CDR3 has 11 amino acids. The V gene's germline CDR1 is LNHDA and CDR2 SQIVND (reference sequence). V was pared by 9 bases and J by 2 bases, with 8 bases between. CDR3 DNA sequence: TGTGCCAGAACAGTTCCCTACGAGCAGTACTTC. Translated, it gives CARTVPYEQYF.

Turning to this clonotype: The junction departs from germline at one end; a sequencing error may be responsible. The genes are TRBV7-2 and TRBJ2-4, with D hard to call. Germline V gene data show CDR1 as SGHTA and CDR2 as FQGNSA. The CDR3 sequence is 11 residues long. The CDR3 reads CASSVYNIEYF. In nucleotides, the CDR3 is TGTGCCAGCAGCGTTTATAACATTGAGTACTTC.

This clonotype was counted a few times. The chain employs TRBV5-1 and TRBJ2-1; D tentatively reads TRBD1 or TRBD2 (5 bases each). Germline CDR1 SGHRS, CDR2 YFSETQ. Trimming removed 7 bases at V and 0 bases at J, with 20 bases between. This CDR3 spans 17 amino acids. The CDR3 DNA follows: TGCGCCAGCCAGAGGGATCGGAACAGGAGCTCCTACAATGAGCAGTTCTTC. Its translation: CASQRDRNRSSYNEQFF. Looking up the rest from reference TRBV5-1 and TRBJ2-1 gives the full variable domain: KAGVTQTPRYLIKTRGQQVTLSCSPISGHRSVSWYQQTPGQGLQFLFEYFSETQRNKGNFPGRFSGRQFSNSRSEMNVSTLELGDSALYLCASQRDRNRSSYNEQFFGPGTRLTVL.

This clonotype has more than one count but fewer than ten. The V gene is TRBV5-6, the J gene TRBJ1-5, with D perhaps TRBD1 (5 bases). The germline V gene has CDR1 SGHDT and CDR2 YYEEEE. The V and J ends lost 4 bases and 1 base respectively, with 12 bases between them. There are 15 residues in the CDR3. The CDR3 nucleotides read TGTGCCAGCAGCGACAGATCCCGGAGCAATCAGCCCCAGCATTTT. This gives the protein CASSDRSRSNQPQHF.

This clonotype came up a few times. This rearrangement joins TRBV24-1 to TRBJ2-3, with 11 bases lining up with TRBD2. The CDR3 has 15 residues. Germline CDR1 and CDR2: KGHDR and SFDVKD. The junction had 6 bases not matched to a gene; V was cut back by 3 bases and J by 8 bases. In nucleotides, the CDR3 is TGTGCCACCAGTGATGCCGGGACTAGCGGCCGTACGCAGTATTTT. Protein: CATSDAGTSGRTQYF.

This clonotype was seen repeatedly, ten times or more. The V call is TRBV28, the J call TRBJ1-2; D not resolved. Germline values: CDR1 MDHEN, CDR2 SYDVKM. This CDR3 region has 13 residues. V lost 7 bases and J lost 4, with 13 bases in between. The CDR3 reads CASKPGDFYGYTF. In DNA form, the CDR3 reads TGTGCCAGCAAGCCTGGGGATTTCTATGGCTACACCTTC.

This clonotype was detected many times. This chain joins TRBV20-1 and TRBJ1-1; D call uncertain. Looked up from germline, CDR1 is DFQATT and CDR2 is SNEGSKA (reference sequence). This CDR3 is built from 13 residues. Trimming took 0 bases from V and 5 from J, leaving 10 bases between them. This chain's CDR3 is CSARDQGWTEAFF. Here the CDR3 DNA reads TGCAGTGCTAGAGATCAAGGGTGGACTGAAGCTTTCTTT.

There are many counts of this clonotype. The J gene is TRBJ1-1, the V gene TRBV2; D unresolved. Trimming took 3 bases from V and 6 from J, leaving 8 bases between them. CDR3 length: 12 amino acids. Germline V gene data show CDR1 as SNHLY and CDR2 as FYNNEI. The CDR3 loop is CASSEGRAEAFF. CDR3 coding DNA: TGTGCCAGCAGTGAGGGGAGAGCTGAAGCTTTCTTT.

This clonotype was detected ten times or more. The CDR3 protein is CASTHPGGPQHF. Written as DNA, the CDR3 is TGTGCCAGCACCCACCCAGGGGGCCCCCAGCATTTT. The chain joins TRBV12-3 or TRBV12-4 to TRBJ1-5, with TRBD1 matching over 8 bases. The ends lost 7 bases at V and 10 bases at J; junction bases unmatched: 6. This CDR3 region has 12 residues.

This clonotype turned up a few times. A junction end diverges from the germline sequence, so it may reflect a read error. V and J are TRBV20-1 and TRBJ1-5, with 7 bases fitting TRBD1. Per the germline V gene, CDR1 is DFQATT and CDR2 is SNEGSKA (reference sequence). This CDR3 region has 16 residues. The CDR3 nucleotides are TGCAGTGCTAGATGGGGGACAGTTAATAGCAACCAGCCCCAGCATTTT. It yields the protein CSARWGTVNSNQPQHF.

The table lists this clonotype with many counts. J is TRBJ1-6 and V is TRBV30, with 7 bases fitting TRBD1. Trimming removed 7 bases from V and 5 bases from J; junction bases left unmatched: 8. CDR3 size: 14 residues. CDR1 is GTSNPN and CDR2 is SVGIG in the germline V gene (reference sequence). The DNA of the CDR3 is TGTGCCTTCCGACAGGGCGGGGATAATTCACCCCTCCACTTT. Its protein product is CAFRQGGDNSPLHF. The full variable domain, with the rest looked up from reference TRBV30 and TRBJ1-6, is SQTIHQWPATLVQPVGSPLSLECTVEGTSNPNLYWYRQAAGRGLQLLFYSVGIGQISSEVPQNLSASRPQDRQFILSSKKLLLSDSGFYLCAFRQGGDNSPLHFGNGTRLTVT.

This clonotype has just one count. An end of the junction does not agree with germline; a read error may underlie this. The chain employs TRBV28 and TRBJ2-6; 8 bases are a match to TRBD1. Germline V gene data show CDR1 as MDHEN and CDR2 as SYDVKM. The CDR3 length is 17 residues. This chain's CDR3 is CASSLTGQGRGANVPTF. CDR3 nucleotide sequence: TGTGCCAGCAGTTTAACTGGACAGGGACGTGGGGCCAACGTCCCGACTTTC.

Only a few counts were recorded for this clonotype. Sequence at one end of the junction differs from germline and may be a read error. The chain links TRBV6-5 to TRBJ2-1; D could derive from TRBD1 or TRBD2 (6 bases each). Germline assignment: CDR1 MNHEY and CDR2 SVGAGI. This CDR3 spans 15 amino acids. The CDR3 spells CASSHSGAPNNEQFF. The CDR3 DNA follows: TGTGCCAGCAGTCACTCGGGGGCCCCCAACAATGAGCAGTTCTTC.

On this clonotype itself: The junction shows a germline mismatch at one end, possibly a read error. This chain connects TRBV14 to TRBJ2-3; D ambiguous. The germline V gene has CDR1 SGHDN and CDR2 FVKESK. This CDR3 has 14 amino acids. DNA for the CDR3: TGTGCCAGCGGCCAACTCCTGGTGGCAGATACGCAGTATTTT. The encoded protein is CASGQLLVADTQYF.

There are many counts of this clonotype. The J gene is TRBJ1-5, the V gene TRBV28, with 10 nucleotides matching TRBD1. The germline gives CDR1 MDHEN, CDR2 SYDVKM. CDR3 length: 15 residues. V shed 6 bases, J shed 7 bases, and the junction held 9 bases outside the gene matches. CDR3 protein: CASSPTGGREQPQHF. In DNA, the CDR3 is TGTGCCAGCAGCCCGACAGGGGGCAGGGAACAGCCCCAGCATTTT.

This clonotype was seen repeatedly, ten times or more. The V call is TRBV12-3 or TRBV12-4, the J call TRBJ2-6, with unresolved D. The V end was cut by 3 bases, the J end by 2 bases, with 8 bases between. The CDR3 is made up of 15 amino acids. The CDR3 DNA is TGTGCCAGCAGTTTGTGGCAGACTGGGGCCAACGTCCTGACTTTC. Residues: CASSLWQTGANVLTF.

Turning to this clonotype: A single base separates this from a much larger clone, so it may be a read error. The chain has TRBV12-3 or TRBV12-4 and TRBJ2-5; 13 bases agree with TRBD2. V was clipped by 6 bases and J by 2 bases; unmatched bases: 3. The CDR3 contains 15 residues. The CDR3 region is CASRQGLAGQETQYF. In DNA form, the CDR3 reads TGTGCCAGCAGGCAGGGACTAGCGGGACAAGAGACCCAGTACTTC.

This clonotype came up many times. The chain joins TRBV12-3 or TRBV12-4 to TRBJ1-2; D is unresolved. The CDR3 runs to 14 residues. Trimming shortened V by 2 bases and J by 3 bases, and 10 bases separated the two germline ends. DNA for the CDR3: TGTGCCAGCAGTTTATTACGGCTCGACTATGGCTACACCTTC. It is translated as CASSLLRLDYGYTF.

This clonotype was picked up many times. The gene calls are TRBV7-9 and TRBJ2-5; the D gene is possibly TRBD1 (6 bases). Germline V gene data show CDR1 as SEHNR and CDR2 as FQNEAQ (reference sequence). The CDR3 contains 15 residues. V was clipped by 4 bases and J by 5 bases, with 17 bases between them. The CDR3 spells CASSSQTGTGETQYF. CDR3 DNA: TGTGCCAGCAGCTCCCAAACAGGGACCGGGGAGACCCAGTACTTC.

Comments on this clonotype: This may arise from a read error, as a much more abundant clone is one base away. This rearrangement joins TRBV19 to TRBJ1-1, with D unclear. The CDR3 totals 12 residues. Per germline, CDR1 LNHDA and CDR2 SQIVND (reference sequence). CDR3 protein: CASSMGYTEASF. CDR3 nucleotide sequence: TGTGCCAGTAGTATGGGATACACTGAAGCTTCCTTT.

This clonotype was observed once. V is TRBV2 and J is TRBJ2-3; D possibly uses TRBD1 or TRBD2 (5 bases each). The CDR3 loop spans 16 amino acids. From germline, CDR1 is SNHLY and CDR2 FYNNEI. Trimming stripped 7 bases from V and 5 bases from J, with 22 bases between. In nucleotides, the CDR3 is TGTGCCAGCATCCCTAACCCCGGGGCCCAACGAGATACGCAGTATTTT. Its protein is CASIPNPGAQRDTQYF.